The 5 T cell receptor beta chains reported below all come from one sample, sequenced in a study of beta chain features in type 1 diabetes. Expressed TCRB transcripts were sequenced because the entire RNA isolate underwent reverse transcription. The assay was immunoSEQ multiplex PCR, and TCRdb's table has in-frame clones only and misses some. The sample has some 400,000 clones, more than 13% seen once. The specimen was naive CD4+ T cells from blood. Receptors originate from a young woman in good health.

The rearrangement joins TRBV2 to TRBJ2-3; TRBD1 aligns across 8 bases. J was trimmed by 4 bases and V by 10 bases; bases with no gene match: 1. The CDR3 sequence is 11 residues long. CDR1 is SNHLY, CDR2 FYNNEI, per germline. The CDR3 DNA follows: TGTGCCATACAGGGGGCAGATACGCAGTATTTT. Its protein product is CAIQGADTQYF.

This clone was seen only a few times. This sample also contains other DNA sequences that code for the same CDR3. J is TRBJ2-5 and V is TRBV5-1; D uncertain. Trimming shortened V by 2 bases and J by 1 base, and 9 bases separated the two germline ends. Germline V gives CDR1 SGHRS, CDR2 YFSETQ. The CDR3 loop spans 14 amino acids. CDR3 amino acids: CASSLGTVQETQYF. Written as DNA, the CDR3 is TGCGCCAGCAGCTTAGGAACAGTCCAAGAGACCCAGTACTTC.

The genes are TRBV2 and TRBJ1-1; the D gene is possibly TRBD1 (5 bases). The CDR3 consists of 12 residues. The V end was cut by 4 bases, the J end by 4 bases, with 7 bases between. In germline, CDR1 is SNHLY, CDR2 FYNNEI. The CDR3 loop reads CASSVRGTEAFF. CDR3 nucleotides: TGTGCCAGCAGTGTAAGGGGCACTGAAGCTTTCTTT.

This clone was detected only once. The rearrangement links TRBV18 to TRBJ1-2; weak D call: TRBD1 (5 bases). The V gene's germline CDR1 is KGHSH and CDR2 LQKENI. This CDR3 spans 13 amino acids. V dropped 5 bases and J dropped 3 bases, with 10 bases sitting between them. The CDR3 loop reads CASSSGPDYGYTF. CDR3 sequence (DNA): TGTGCCAGCTCATCAGGGCCGGACTATGGCTACACCTTC.

The rearrangement uses TRBV25-1 and TRBJ1-2; 8 bases align to TRBD1. This CDR3 comprises 13 residues. J gave up 6 bases and V 4 bases, and 4 bases lay outside the gene matches. Germline V gene lookup returns CDR1 MGHDK and CDR2 SYGVNS. The CDR3, as DNA: TGTGCCAGCAGTGGGACAGGGAGAAATGGCTACACCTTC. Translating it yields CASSGTGRNGYTF.